The 3 T cell receptor beta chains presented below share a single source sample, sequenced in a study of regulatory T cells in long-lasting Graves disease. Arm-PCR of CDR3 regions and iRepertoire HTBI primers were the basis on which TCR beta libraries were built. TCRdb reanalysed the multiplex PCR reads using MiXCR and keeps one entry per CDR3 protein. Of 350,000 to 450,000 distinct CDR3 sequences listed, about a fifth are singletons. Time point indicated: persistent/refractory GD, antithyroid drugs over 5 years with positive TRAb. TCR sequences were obtained from RNA taken from PBMCs. Source: peripheral blood mononuclear cells (PBMCs), taken when the disease was refractory, from a patient treated with antithyroid drugs. These receptors were obtained from a female donor with Graves disease.

This chain joins TRBV11-2 and TRBJ2-2; TRBD2 agrees at 9 bases. Per germline, CDR1 SGHAT and CDR2 FQNNGV. This CDR3 spans 14 amino acids. Trimming cost V 10 bases and J 4 bases; bases outside gene matches: 7. DNA of the CDR3: TGTGCCACCTTCGCGCGGGAGGGCACCGGGGAGCTGTTTTTT. It yields the protein CATFAREGTGELFF.

V is TRBV7-2 and J is TRBJ1-2, with D possibly being TRBD1 (5 bases). Germline values: CDR1 SGHTA, CDR2 FQGNSA. CDR3 length: 15 amino acids. The V gene lost 1 base and the J gene lost 4 bases, with 13 bases spanning the gap. The CDR3 sequence: CASSLDWGDSYGYTF. The CDR3 DNA follows: TGTGCCAGCAGCTTAGATTGGGGCGACAGCTATGGCTACACCTTC. Supplemented by reference TRBV7-2 and TRBJ1-2, the full variable domain reads GAGVSQSPSNKVTEKGKDVELRCDPISGHTALYWYRQSLGQGLEFLIYFQGNSAPDKSGLPSDRFSAERTGGSVSTLTIQRTQQEDSAVYLCASSLDWGDSYGYTFGSGTRLTVV.

This clonotype was seen a handful of times. The chain links TRBV20-1 to TRBJ2-5, with TRBD2 identical over 7 bases. After removal of 6 bases from V and 4 bases from J, the junction contained 11 bases not matched to a gene. CDR1 is DFQATT, CDR2 SNEGSKA, per germline (reference sequence). This CDR3 is 14 amino acids long. The DNA of the CDR3 is TGCAGTGCCATATCAAGCGGGACCCTAGAGACCCAGTACTTC. Residues: CSAISSGTLETQYF.